Following are 22 T cell receptor beta chains from one sample sequenced in a study of T cells in Graves' hyperthyroidism and ophthalmopathy. Amplification of TCR beta CDR3 regions used RNA as the template. In the first-round RT-PCR of the TCR CDR3, the HTBI primer set was used. TCRdb re-derived calls from the multiplex PCR reads in MiXCR, one entry per CDR3 protein. The table records roughly 580,000 distinct CDR3 sequences, 46% of them present only once. Sequenced: peripheral blood or thyroid tissue (not recorded which). The origin of the receptors is a woman aged 18-29 years with Graves' hyperthyroidism.

CDR3 region: CATSAPTTSGEQYF. CDR3 bases: TGTGCCACCAGTGCCCCCACGACTAGCGGCGAGCAGTACTTC. The chain carries TRBV24-1 and TRBJ2-7; 9 nucleotides agree with TRBD2. The CDR3 spans 14 residues. In germline, CDR1 is KGHDR, CDR2 SFDVKD. J was trimmed by 6 bases and V by 5 bases; bases with no gene match: 7.

As regards this clonotype: This sequence may be a read error, since a much larger clone differs from it by one base. The chain is built from TRBV14 and TRBJ1-1; D is undetermined. Germline CDR1 is SGHDN and CDR2 is FVKESK. The CDR3 runs to 12 residues. CDR3 DNA: TGTGCCAACAGCCATAGCGGCGATGAAGCTTTCTTT. Amino acids: CANSHSGDEAFF.

V usage is TRBV11-3 and J usage is TRBJ1-1; D is undetermined. The CDR3 runs to 13 residues. Trimming took off 6 bases at V and 1 base at J, with 9 bases between the two ends. Germline CDR1 reads SGHNT; CDR2 reads YENEEA. The chain's CDR3 is CASSGSGNTEAFF. The CDR3 nucleotides read TGTGCCAGCAGTGGATCAGGGAACACTGAAGCTTTCTTT.

CDR3 region: CSLEGRSTEAFF. The CDR3, as DNA: TGCAGCTTGGAAGGCAGGAGTACTGAAGCTTTCTTT. The chain couples TRBV29-1 to TRBJ1-1; D is uncertain. With 8 bases removed from V and 5 bases from J, the gap between germline ends came to 15 bases. The CDR3 contains 12 residues. CDR1 and CDR2 from the germline V gene are SQVTM and ANQGSEA.

This clonotype has just a few counts. The J gene is TRBJ1-3, the V gene TRBV7-3, with D possibly being TRBD1 (5 bases). V was shortened by 4 bases and J by 2 bases, with 15 bases between the two germline ends. Germline CDR1 and CDR2: SGHTA and FQGTGA. The length of the CDR3 is 16 residues. The CDR3, as DNA: TGTGCCAGCAGCTCCTCGGGGACCCTCCCTGGAAACACCATATATTTT. It codes for CASSSSGTLPGNTIYF.

This chain links TRBV24-1 with TRBJ1-5, with D possibly TRBD1 on 5 matching bases. Per germline, CDR1 KGHDR and CDR2 SFDVKD. The CDR3 is 12 amino acids. CDR3 bases: TGTGCTACCGAGGGGAAAAATCAGCCCCAGCATTTT. The encoded protein is CATEGKNQPQHF.

The chain employs TRBV12-3 or TRBV12-4 and TRBJ2-5; D unresolved. V was trimmed by 6 bases and J by 5 bases, leaving 16 bases between them. This CDR3 comprises 14 residues. The CDR3 loop reads CASSQWDTLETQYF. The CDR3 DNA sequence: TGTGCCAGCAGCCAATGGGATACCTTGGAGACCCAGTACTTC.

Remarks on this clonotype: This could be a read error, since a much larger clone is one nucleotide away. Since no conserved phenylalanine or tryptophan closes the CDR3, a read error is the likely cause. V is TRBV15 and J is TRBJ1-2, with TRBD1 identical over 7 bases. Germline-derived CDR1 and CDR2 are LNHNV and YYDKDF (reference sequence). CDR3 size: 16 residues. The trim removed 1 base at V and 3 bases at J, leaving 8 bases unmatched. The CDR3 DNA follows: TGTGCCACCAGCAGAGCCGGGACAGCAACCCACTATGGCTACACCTCC. It codes for CATSRAGTATHYGYTS.

To note about this clonotype: A junction boundary mismatches the germline segment, possibly from a read error. This chain links TRBV10-3 with TRBJ1-2; D perhaps matches TRBD1 (5 bases). Germline-derived CDR1 and CDR2 are ENHRY and SYGVKD. The length of the CDR3 is 15 residues. As DNA, the CDR3 is TGTGCCAGCAGTTACAAACCAGGGACCCTCTATGGCTACACCTTC. Translation: CASSYKPGTLYGYTF.

This clonotype came up many times. The chain is built from TRBV25-1 and TRBJ1-3; D not certain. The CDR3 consists of 15 residues. CDR1 is MGHDK, CDR2 SYGVNS, per germline. V was clipped by 0 bases and J by 4 bases, with 10 bases between them. The DNA for the CDR3 is TGTGCCAGCAGTGAATATCGGGTCTCGGGAAACACCATATATTTT. Translation gives CASSEYRVSGNTIYF. The variable domain in full, with the rest retrieved from reference TRBV25-1 and TRBJ1-3, is EADIYQTPRYLVIGTGKKITLECSQTMGHDKMYWYQQDPGMELHLIHYSYGVNSTEKGDLSSESTVSRIRTEHFPLTLESARPSHTSQYLCASSEYRVSGNTIYFGEGSWLTVV.

The chain has TRBV7-3 and TRBJ1-4, with D perhaps TRBD1 (6 bases). CDR1 SGHTA and CDR2 FQGTGA come from the germline V gene. The CDR3 spans 15 residues. The V and J ends lost 5 bases and 5 bases respectively, with 15 bases between them. CDR3 bases: TGTGCCAGCAGCCTCAAGGGGGGCGTCAATGAAAAACTGTTTTTT. It translates to CASSLKGGVNEKLFF.

This rearrangement joins TRBV9 to TRBJ2-2; D might be TRBD1 (6 bases). Looked up from germline, CDR1 is SGDLS and CDR2 is YYNGEE. The CDR3 length is 15 residues. The V and J ends lost 0 bases and 3 bases respectively, with 9 bases between them. Here the CDR3 reads CASSVGAGDTGELFF. The CDR3, as DNA: TGTGCCAGCAGCGTAGGGGCAGGGGACACCGGGGAGCTGTTTTTT.

As DNA, the CDR3 is TGTGCCAGCAGCTTAGATCCGGTTTTCTCCGGGGCCAACGTCCTGACTTTC. Its translation is CASSLDPVFSGANVLTF. The rearrangement uses TRBV11-2 and TRBJ2-6; no definite D call. The V end was cut by 0 bases, the J end by 4 bases, with 13 bases between. Germline CDR1 reads SGHAT; CDR2 reads FQNNGV. The CDR3 is made up of 17 amino acids.

The rearrangement uses TRBV5-1 and TRBJ1-2; no firm D call. The germline V and J ends were trimmed by 1 base and 8 bases, with 12 bases remaining between them. The germline V gene encodes CDR1 SGHRS and CDR2 YFSETQ. The CDR3 contains 13 residues. The CDR3 coding sequence is TGCGCCAGCAGCTTGCGATTTGAGGGCGGCTACACCTTC. Translating it yields CASSLRFEGGYTF.

This clonotype appeared a single time. The rearrangement links TRBV29-1 to TRBJ1-2, with TRBD1 matching over 9 bases. Trimming took 7 bases from V and 5 from J; bases not matched to a gene: 8. Germline V CDR1 and CDR2: SQVTM, ANQGSEA. The CDR3 covers 13 residues. CDR3 nucleotides: TGCAGCGCAGCCGGGACAGGGATGTATGGCTACACCTTC. Translated, it gives CSAAGTGMYGYTF.

In the case of this clonotype: Because the CDR3 is missing its conserved closing phenylalanine or tryptophan, this is likely a read error. The chain combines TRBV19 with TRBJ1-1, with 12 bases that match TRBD1. The CDR3 spans 17 residues. Per germline, CDR1 LNHDA and CDR2 SQIVND (reference sequence). The V and J ends lost 3 bases and 3 bases, in that order; junction bases with no gene match: 8. For the CDR3, the DNA is TGTGCCAGTAGTATGAGGGACAGGGGGCGCGGGGACACTGAAGCTTTCATT. Amino acids: CASSMRDRGRGDTEAFI.

Many counts were recorded for this clonotype. The V gene is TRBV2, the J gene TRBJ1-1; D not resolved. CDR1 is SNHLY, CDR2 FYNNEI, per germline. This CDR3 spans 14 amino acids. V lost 6 bases to trimming and J lost 5 bases, with 16 bases between them. The CDR3 loop is CASSRTATRTEAFF. CDR3 in DNA: TGTGCCAGCAGCCGGACGGCGACTAGGACTGAAGCTTTCTTT.

The chain recombines TRBV25-1 with TRBJ1-6; D gene ambiguous. V dropped 6 bases and J dropped 7 bases, with 16 bases sitting between them. CDR1 and CDR2 (germline): MGHDK, SYGVNS. The CDR3 is 15 amino acids. CDR3 loop: CASSPTKARNSPLHF. The CDR3 nucleotides are TGTGCCAGCAGCCCGACCAAAGCAAGGAATTCACCCCTCCACTTT.

This sequence joins TRBV25-1 and TRBJ1-2, with D tentatively TRBD1 (6 bases). The V and J ends lost 6 bases and 7 bases respectively, with 18 bases between them. Germline lookup yields CDR1 MGHDK and CDR2 SYGVNS. The CDR3 is 14 residues long. The CDR3 coding sequence is TGTGCCAGCAGCGTTGAAAACAGGGTCGGTGGCTACACCTTC. Its translation: CASSVENRVGGYTF.

The V call is TRBV25-1, the J call TRBJ2-3; D is undetermined. Trimming stripped 4 bases from V and 2 bases from J, with 7 bases between. The length of the CDR3 is 13 residues. Germline CDR1 MGHDK, CDR2 SYGVNS. The CDR3 DNA is TGTGCCAGCAGTGCAGGTTACACAGATACGCAGTATTTT. Translated, it gives CASSAGYTDTQYF. The entire variable domain, with the rest obtained from reference TRBV25-1 and TRBJ2-3, is as follows: EADIYQTPRYLVIGTGKKITLECSQTMGHDKMYWYQQDPGMELHLIHYSYGVNSTEKGDLSSESTVSRIRTEHFPLTLESARPSHTSQYLCASSAGYTDTQYFGPGTRLTVL.

This clonotype has only one observation. This rearrangement joins TRBV7-9 to TRBJ1-3; no definite D call. V gave up 5 bases and J gave up 4 bases, with 15 bases separating them. Germline V CDR1 and CDR2: SEHNR, FQNEAQ (reference sequence). The CDR3 is 15 residues long. CDR3 loop: CASSPREGAGNTIYF. The CDR3 nucleotides are TGTGCCAGCAGCCCAAGGGAGGGAGCCGGAAACACCATATATTTT.

This clonotype was seen more than once but under ten times. V gene TRBV7-6 combines with J gene TRBJ2-7, with 7 positions matching TRBD2. V gave up 6 bases and J gave up 5 bases; unmatched junction bases: 13. CDR3 length: 15 amino acids. Germline CDR1 reads SGHVS; CDR2 reads FNYEAQ. CDR3 DNA sequence: TGTGCCAGCAGTGAATTAGGAAGCGGGATACACGAGCAGTACTTC. It translates to CASSELGSGIHEQYF.